The T cell receptor (beta chain) described here comes from a study of vaccination effects on CD4 cells after COVID-19. Turning to this clone: What it binds is not known.

V lost 4 bases and J 6 bases, leaving 15 bases between the germline ends. The CDR3 length is 14 residues. The V gene's germline CDR1 is SNHLY and CDR2 FYNNEI. Study-wide results and caveats: Few convalescent patients and no early post-infection timepoints were included in the study.

TCRdb's copy holds only in-frame clones and misses some; the assay was immunoSEQ multiplex PCR. The sample lists fewer than 60,000 clones, more than 75% occurring once. Expansion of antigen-specific CD4+ T cells with viral peptide pools was carried out by the ViraFEST assay before sequencing. Following a roughly 9-day culture, CD4+ T cells were purified. By PCR, the person was confirmed to have had SARS-CoV-2 infection between March and December 2020. Cells had half their medium changed to IL-2 medium on days 3 and 7. This TCR was sampled from a human donor who had a prior SARS-CoV-2 infection. This specimen consisted of CD4+ T cells from PBMCs cultured with HIV peptides, obtained before COVID-19 vaccination. The subset denotes: HIV-1 Nef peptide pool negative control/reference culture. This chain links TRBV2 with TRBJ1-1; no firm D call. This chain's CDR3 is CASSVRDKGPEAFF. In DNA, the CDR3 is TGTGCCAGCAGTGTAAGGGATAAAGGGCCTGAAGCTTTCTTT. Full variable domain (outside the CDR3, taken from reference TRBV2 and TRBJ1-1): EPEVTQTPSHQVTQMGQEVILRCVPISNHLYFYWYRQILGQKVEFLVSFYNNEISEKSEIFDDQFSVERPDGSNFTLKIRSTKLEDSAMYFCASSVRDKGPEAFFGQGTRLTVV.